This is a list of T cell receptor beta chains from one sample in a study of cytomegalovirus exposure and HLA in healthy donors. Produced via immunoSEQ multiplex PCR; TCRdb's table is partial and in-frame only. The profile shows 100,000 to 140,000 clones, 65% to 85% of them singletons. Sequences were obtained from PBMCs. These receptors were collected from a man younger than 40 in good health and CMV-seronegative. Both conserved end residues are part of each CDR3. Each record gives: V gene, D gene, clone size, J gene, CDR3 protein, CDR3 DNA. A D gene is named only where the DNA matches it firmly. Only some rows state a clone size, as once, few, many or a class for expanded clones.

>TRBV7-6|NA|NA|TRBJ2-7
CASSLGGTMHEQYF
TGTGCCAGCAGCTTGGGCGGGACCATGCACGAGCAGTACTTC
>TRBV30|NA|NA|TRBJ2-7
CAWKLLTYEQYF
TGTGCCTGGAAACTCCTTACCTACGAGCAGTACTTC
>TRBV7-6|TRBD2|NA|TRBJ2-1
CASSPRLAEYNEQFF
TGTGCCAGCAGCCCCCGCCTAGCGGAGTACAATGAGCAGTTCTTC
>TRBV6-6|TRBD1|once|TRBJ1-2
CASSNQGGYGYTF
TGTGCCAGCAGCAATCAGGGGGGCTATGGCTACACCTTC
>TRBV11-2|TRBD2|NA|TRBJ2-7
CASSLTGTSGSSEQYF
TGTGCCAGCAGCCTTACCGGGACTAGCGGGAGCAGCGAGCAGTACTTC
>TRBV9|NA|few|TRBJ2-5
CASSVRGGDQETQYF
TGTGCCAGCAGCGTAAGAGGGGGAGACCAAGAGACCCAGTACTTC
>TRBV10-2|TRBD2|NA|TRBJ2-1
CASGREREPLSEQFF
TGCGCCAGCGGCCGGGAGCGGGAGCCCCTTAGTGAGCAGTTCTTC
>TRBV4-1|TRBD2|NA|TRBJ2-5
CASRPSGSETQYF
TGCGCCAGCAGGCCTAGCGGGAGCGAGACCCAGTACTTC
>TRBV5-1|TRBD1|NA|TRBJ2-2
CASSLGQGARSAHTGELFF
TGCGCCAGCAGCTTGGGACAGGGGGCGCGGAGCGCTCACACCGGGGAGCTGTTTTTT
>TRBV28|NA|NA|TRBJ1-1
CASRPRENTEAFF
TGTGCCAGCAGACCCCGCGAGAACACTGAAGCTTTCTTT